This T cell receptor (beta chain) is drawn from a study of monozygotic twins with inflammatory bowel disease. The CDR3 length is 16 residues. Germline CDR1 reads MNHEY; CDR2 reads SVGEGT. TCRdb reprocessed the 5' RACE reads; each CDR3 protein has one entry and no DNA is given. The sample is made up of about 300,000 distinct CDR3 sequences, and the top ten hold 5.6% of it. The V call is TRBV6-2 or TRBV6-3, the J call TRBJ1-1; the TCRdb call, TRBD1, lacks DNA for checking. The sequencing input was blood. The receptor was derived from a human donor with ulcerative colitis or Crohn's disease, or a healthy co-twin of an affected twin (not recorded which). The CDR3 sequence: CASSYPGQGWNTEAFF.